This TCR beta chain was observed in a study of blood T cell repertoires in COVID-19. Libraries were prepared by immunoSEQ multiplex PCR; TCRdb keeps only in-frame clonotypes and omits some of them. The table shows about 150,000 clones, with around 73% occurring only once. This CDR3 region has 14 residues. Germline-derived CDR1 and CDR2 are MNHEY and SMNVEV (reference sequence). With V trimmed by 5 bases and J by 9 bases, 5 bases remained unmatched. The sequencing input was PBMCs or T cells enriched from blood (not recorded which). This TCR came from a woman aged 50 to 60 who had recovered from COVID-19. The chain links TRBV27 to TRBJ1-6, with 9 positions matching TRBD1. The CDR3 nucleotides are TGTGCCAGCAGTATCCAACAGGGGGCTTCACCCCTCCACTTT. Protein sequence: CASSIQQGASPLHF.